The following is a T cell receptor beta chain sequence with its context. Its antigen is unknown. Overall study results and limits: Larger-cohort validation covered only one TCR beta V-J rearrangement. Greatest tumor Treg TCR overlap was with tumor naive CD4+ cells.

After constant-region reverse-primer amplification, full-length variable regions underwent semi-nested PCR with Nested Universal Primer A. A single record per CDR3 protein comes from TCRdb applying MiXCR to the 5' RACE reads. The sample contains nearly 55,000 distinct CDR3 sequences, roughly 18% of which appear only once. The germline V gene has CDR1 SGHRS and CDR2 YFSETQ. With 0 bases removed from V and 3 bases from J, the gap between germline ends came to 13 bases. The length of the CDR3 is 15 residues. V and J are TRBV5-1 and TRBJ2-7; D remains ambiguous. The source is a female donor with breast cancer. What was sequenced was naive CD4+ T cells sorted from blood. Documented subset: naive CD4+ T cells, CD4+CD45RA+CD25-. Here the CDR3 reads CASSLGGAGDYEQYF. In nucleotides, the CDR3 is TGCGCCAGCAGCTTGGGCGGAGCAGGCGACTACGAGCAGTACTTC.